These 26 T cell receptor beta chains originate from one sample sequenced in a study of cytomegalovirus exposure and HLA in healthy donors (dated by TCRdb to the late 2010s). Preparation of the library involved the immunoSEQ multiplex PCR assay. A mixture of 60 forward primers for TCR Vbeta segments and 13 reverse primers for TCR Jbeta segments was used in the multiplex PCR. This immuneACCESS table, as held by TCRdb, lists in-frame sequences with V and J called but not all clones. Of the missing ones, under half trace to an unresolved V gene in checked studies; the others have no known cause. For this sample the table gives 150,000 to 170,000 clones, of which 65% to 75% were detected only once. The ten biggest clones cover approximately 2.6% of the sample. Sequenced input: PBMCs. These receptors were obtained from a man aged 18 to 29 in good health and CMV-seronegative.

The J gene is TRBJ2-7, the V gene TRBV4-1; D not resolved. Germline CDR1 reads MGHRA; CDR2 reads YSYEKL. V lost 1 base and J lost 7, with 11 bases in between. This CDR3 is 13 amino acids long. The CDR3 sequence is CASSQAMDEEQYV. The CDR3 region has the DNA TGCGCCAGCAGCCAAGCCATGGATGAGGAGCAGTACGTC.

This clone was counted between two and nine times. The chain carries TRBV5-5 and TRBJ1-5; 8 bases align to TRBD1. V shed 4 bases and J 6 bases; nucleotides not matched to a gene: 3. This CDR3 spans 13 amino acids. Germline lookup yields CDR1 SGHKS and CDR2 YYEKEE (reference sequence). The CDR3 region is CASSPDRAQPQHF. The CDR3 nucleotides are TGTGCCAGCAGCCCGGACAGGGCTCAGCCCCAGCATTTT.

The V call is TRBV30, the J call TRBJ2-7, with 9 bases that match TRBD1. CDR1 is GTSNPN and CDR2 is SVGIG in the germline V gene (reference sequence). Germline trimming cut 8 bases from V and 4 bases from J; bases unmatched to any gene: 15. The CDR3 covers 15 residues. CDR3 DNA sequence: TGTGCCGCCTCACCCCCGGGACAGGGAAAATACGAGCAGTACTTC. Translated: CAASPPGQGKYEQYF.

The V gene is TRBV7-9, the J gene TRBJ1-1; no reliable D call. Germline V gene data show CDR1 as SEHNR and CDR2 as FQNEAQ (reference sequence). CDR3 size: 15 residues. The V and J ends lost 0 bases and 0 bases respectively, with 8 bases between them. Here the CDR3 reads CASSLARVMNTEAFF. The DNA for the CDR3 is TGTGCCAGCAGCTTAGCTCGGGTTATGAACACTGAAGCTTTCTTT.

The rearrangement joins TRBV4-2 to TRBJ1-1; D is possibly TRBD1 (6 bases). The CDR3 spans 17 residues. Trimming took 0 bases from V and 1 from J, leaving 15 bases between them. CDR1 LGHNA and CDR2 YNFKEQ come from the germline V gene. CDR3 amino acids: CASSQDGFGGRNTEAFF. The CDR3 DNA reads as TGTGCCAGCAGCCAAGACGGGTTTGGGGGCAGGAACACTGAAGCTTTCTTT.

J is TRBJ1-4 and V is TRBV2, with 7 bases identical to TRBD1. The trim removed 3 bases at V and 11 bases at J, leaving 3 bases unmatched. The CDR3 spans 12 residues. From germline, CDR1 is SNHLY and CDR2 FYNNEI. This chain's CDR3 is CASSDGTEKLFF. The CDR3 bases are TGTGCCAGCAGTGATGGGACAGAGAAACTGTTTTTT.

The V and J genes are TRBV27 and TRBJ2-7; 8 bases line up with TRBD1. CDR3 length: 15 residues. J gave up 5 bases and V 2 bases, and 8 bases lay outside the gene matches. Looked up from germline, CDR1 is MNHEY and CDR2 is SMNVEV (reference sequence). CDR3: CASSLHGRGPDEQYV. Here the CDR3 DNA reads TGTGCCAGCAGTTTACATGGCAGGGGGCCCGACGAGCAGTACGTC.

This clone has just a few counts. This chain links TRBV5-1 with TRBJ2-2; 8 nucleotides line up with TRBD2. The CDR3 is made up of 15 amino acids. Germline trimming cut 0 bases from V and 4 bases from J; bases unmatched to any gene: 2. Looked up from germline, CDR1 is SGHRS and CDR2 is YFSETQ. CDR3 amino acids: CASSLGTSSTGELFF. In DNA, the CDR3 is TGCGCCAGCAGCTTGGGGACTAGCAGCACCGGGGAGCTGTTTTTT.

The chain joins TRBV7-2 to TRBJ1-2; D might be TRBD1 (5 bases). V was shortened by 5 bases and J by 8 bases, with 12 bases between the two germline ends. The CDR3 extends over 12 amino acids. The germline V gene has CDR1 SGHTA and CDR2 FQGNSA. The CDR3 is CASSRWGDGYTF. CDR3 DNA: TGTGCCAGCAGCCGTTGGGGGGACGGCTACACCTTC.

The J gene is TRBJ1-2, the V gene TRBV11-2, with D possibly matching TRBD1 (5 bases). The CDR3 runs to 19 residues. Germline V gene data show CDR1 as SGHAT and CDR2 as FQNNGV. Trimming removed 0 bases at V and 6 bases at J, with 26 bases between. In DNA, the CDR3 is TGTGCCAGCAGCTTAGATCGGTGGGAATGGGACCAAGGGAGGGATGGCTACACCTTC. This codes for CASSLDRWEWDQGRDGYTF.

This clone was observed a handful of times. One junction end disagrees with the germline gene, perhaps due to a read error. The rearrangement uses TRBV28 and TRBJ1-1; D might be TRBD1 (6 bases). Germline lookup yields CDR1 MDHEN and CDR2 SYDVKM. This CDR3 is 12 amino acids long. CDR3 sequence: CASIVLRGLPHF. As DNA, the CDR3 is TGTGCCAGCATCGTACTCAGGGGTTTGCCTCACTTT.

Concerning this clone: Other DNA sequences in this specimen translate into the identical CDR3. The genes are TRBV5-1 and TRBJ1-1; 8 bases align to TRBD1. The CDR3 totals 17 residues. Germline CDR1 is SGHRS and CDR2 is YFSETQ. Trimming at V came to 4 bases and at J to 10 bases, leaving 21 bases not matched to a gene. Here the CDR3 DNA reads TGCGCCAGCAGCCCGAGGGGTTCTGGCGGACAGGGTCATGGAGCTTTCTTT. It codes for CASSPRGSGGQGHGAFF.

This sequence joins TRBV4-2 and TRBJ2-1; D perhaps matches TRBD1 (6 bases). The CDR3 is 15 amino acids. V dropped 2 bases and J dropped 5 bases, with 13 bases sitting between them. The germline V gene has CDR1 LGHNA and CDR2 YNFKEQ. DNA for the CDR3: TGTGCCAGCAGCCAAATAGGCAGGGGAGACAATGAGCAGTTCTTC. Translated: CASSQIGRGDNEQFF.

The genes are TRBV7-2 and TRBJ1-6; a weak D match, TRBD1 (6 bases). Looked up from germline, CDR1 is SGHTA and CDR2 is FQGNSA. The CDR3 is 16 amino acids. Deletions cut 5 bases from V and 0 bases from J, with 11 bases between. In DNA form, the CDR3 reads TGTGCCAGCAGCCCCGGACAGTACTCCTATAATTCACCCCTCCACTTT. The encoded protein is CASSPGQYSYNSPLHF. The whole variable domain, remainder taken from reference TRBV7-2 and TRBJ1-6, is GAGVSQSPSNKVTEKGKDVELRCDPISGHTALYWYRQSLGQGLEFLIYFQGNSAPDKSGLPSDRFSAERTGGSVSTLTIQRTQQEDSAVYLCASSPGQYSYNSPLHFGNGTRLTVT.

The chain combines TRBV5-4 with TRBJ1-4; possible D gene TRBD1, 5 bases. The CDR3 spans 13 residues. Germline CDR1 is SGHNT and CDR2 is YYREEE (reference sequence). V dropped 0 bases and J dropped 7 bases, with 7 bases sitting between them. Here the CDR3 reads CASSLVGGEKLFF. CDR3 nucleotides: TGTGCCAGCAGCTTGGTCGGGGGTGAAAAACTGTTTTTT.

Here the CDR3 DNA reads TGCGCCAGCAGCCCCCTTGGGACTAGCGGGACCCAGTACTTC. Residues: CASSPLGTSGTQYF. The chain carries TRBV4-1 and TRBJ2-5; 11 positions match TRBD2. The CDR3 has 14 amino acids. V lost 4 bases to trimming and J lost 7 bases; unmatched junction nucleotides: 5. Germline CDR1 and CDR2: MGHRA and YSYEKL.

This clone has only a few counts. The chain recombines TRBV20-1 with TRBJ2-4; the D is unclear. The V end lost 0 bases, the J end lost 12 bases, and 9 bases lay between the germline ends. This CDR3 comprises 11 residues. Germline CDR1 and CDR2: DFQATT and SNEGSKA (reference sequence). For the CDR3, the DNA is TGCAGTGCTAGAGATTTGCACAGTCAGTACTTC. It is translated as CSARDLHSQYF.

The CDR3 nucleotides are TGCGCCAGCAGGATGGAGGGGAGGGAGTTTAACTATGGCTACACCTTC. This encodes CASRMEGREFNYGYTF. The genes are TRBV5-1 and TRBJ1-2; perhaps TRBD1 as D (5 bases). Trimming left V 5 bases short and J 1 base short, with 18 bases between. The CDR3 runs to 16 residues. The germline V gene has CDR1 SGHRS and CDR2 YFSETQ. Complete variable domain (other parts from reference TRBV5-1 and TRBJ1-2): KAGVTQTPRYLIKTRGQQVTLSCSPISGHRSVSWYQQTPGQGLQFLFEYFSETQRNKGNFPGRFSGRQFSNSRSEMNVSTLELGDSALYLCASRMEGREFNYGYTFGSGTRLTVV.

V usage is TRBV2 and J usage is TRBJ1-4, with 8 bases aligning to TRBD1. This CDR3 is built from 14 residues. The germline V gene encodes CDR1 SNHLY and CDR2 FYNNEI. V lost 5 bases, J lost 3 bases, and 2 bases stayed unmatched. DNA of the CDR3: TGTGCCAGCAGTAGACAGGGGTCTAATGAAAAACTGTTTTTT. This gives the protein CASSRQGSNEKLFF.

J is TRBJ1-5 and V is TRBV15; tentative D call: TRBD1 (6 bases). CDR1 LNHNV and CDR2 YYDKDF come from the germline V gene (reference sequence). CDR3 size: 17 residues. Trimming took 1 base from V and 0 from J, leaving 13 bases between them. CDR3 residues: CATSRGWDINSNQPQHF. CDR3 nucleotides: TGTGCCACCAGCAGAGGATGGGACATCAATAGCAATCAGCCCCAGCATTTT.

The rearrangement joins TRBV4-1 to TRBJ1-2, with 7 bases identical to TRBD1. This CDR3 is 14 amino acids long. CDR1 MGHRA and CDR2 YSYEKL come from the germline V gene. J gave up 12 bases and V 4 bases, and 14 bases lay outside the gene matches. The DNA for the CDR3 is TGCGCCAGCAGCCTCGGATGGGATGTGAGGGGGCACACCTTC. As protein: CASSLGWDVRGHTF.

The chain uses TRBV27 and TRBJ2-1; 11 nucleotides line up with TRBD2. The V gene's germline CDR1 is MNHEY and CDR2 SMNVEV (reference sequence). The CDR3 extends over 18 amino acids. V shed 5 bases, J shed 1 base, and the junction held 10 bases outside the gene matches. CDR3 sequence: CASSRAVAGGSSYNEQFF. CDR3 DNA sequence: TGTGCCAGCAGTCGGGCGGTAGCGGGGGGGTCGTCCTACAATGAGCAGTTCTTC.

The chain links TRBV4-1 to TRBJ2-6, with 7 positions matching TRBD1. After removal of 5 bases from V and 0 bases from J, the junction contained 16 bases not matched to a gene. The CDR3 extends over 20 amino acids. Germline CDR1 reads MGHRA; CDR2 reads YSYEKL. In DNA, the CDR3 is TGCGCCAGCAGCTATCAAATCTCCGGGACAGAGACCTCTGGGGCCAACGTCCTGACTTTC. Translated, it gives CASSYQISGTETSGANVLTF.

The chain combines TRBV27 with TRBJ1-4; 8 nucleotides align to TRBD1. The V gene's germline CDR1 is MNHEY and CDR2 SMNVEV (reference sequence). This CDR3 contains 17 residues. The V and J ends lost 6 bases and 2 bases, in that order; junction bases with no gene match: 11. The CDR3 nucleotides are TGTGCCAGCAGATATGGCAGGGGGCGCGGGACTAATGAAAAACTGTTTTTT. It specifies CASRYGRGRGTNEKLFF.

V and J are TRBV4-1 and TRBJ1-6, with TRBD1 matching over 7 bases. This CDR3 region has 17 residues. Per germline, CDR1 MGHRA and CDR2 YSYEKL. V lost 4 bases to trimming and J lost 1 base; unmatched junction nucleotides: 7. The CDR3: CASSPIGGLSYNSPLHF. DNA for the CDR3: TGCGCCAGCAGCCCGATAGGGGGCTTATCCTATAATTCACCCCTCCACTTT.

The CDR3 DNA is TGCGCCAGCAGCCAAGGGGCCACAGGACAGGGTTGGTACGAGCAGTACTTC. This codes for CASSQGATGQGWYEQYF. The chain has TRBV4-1 and TRBJ2-7; 8 positions match TRBD1. Per germline, CDR1 MGHRA and CDR2 YSYEKL. CDR3 length: 17 residues. Trimming took 1 base from V and 4 from J; bases not matched to a gene: 12.